These T cell receptor beta chains were read from a single sample in a study of post-analysis software for immune sequencing data. TCRdb fed the PCR reads into MiXCR, producing one record per CDR3 protein. The sample holds 350,000 to 450,000 distinct CDR3 sequences, approximately 37% seen once. Material for sequencing was blood. These receptors all come from a girl aged 2 to 10 with multiple sclerosis. Both conserved end residues are part of each CDR3. D genes are given only for firm matches. The size of a clone is reported for some rows only, either as once, few or many, or as a class for expanded clones.

. | TRBJ2-7 | TRBV11-2 | TRBD2 | CASSLVVGAPGLAGGPYEQYF | TGTGCCAGCAGCTTAGTAGTAGGGGCCCCGGGACTAGCGGGAGGGCCCTACGAGCAGTACTTC
. | TRBJ2-6 | TRBV29-1 | . | CSADSGSFNPGGANVLTF | TGCAGCGCTGATTCCGGTAGCTTTAATCCTGGTGGGGCCAACGTCCTGACTTTC
. | TRBJ2-3 | TRBV7-2 | . | CASSLGTVDTQYF | TGTGCCAGCAGCTTAGGGACCGTAGATACGCAGTATTTT
. | TRBJ1-1 | TRBV7-9 | . | CASSLYRGASEGTEAFF | TGTGCCAGCAGCTTATATCGCGGAGCCAGCGAGGGAACTGAAGCTTTCTTT
few | TRBJ2-7 | TRBV10-3 | . | CAISRRSSYEQYF | TGTGCCATCAGTCGCAGGAGCTCCTACGAGCAGTACTTC
. | TRBJ1-1 | TRBV7-8 | . | CASSLVEGLYTEAFF | TGTGCCAGCAGCTTAGTCGAGGGCCTTTACACTGAAGCTTTCTTT
. | TRBJ1-2 | TRBV7-2 | TRBD1 | CASSGRDRDYGYTF | TGTGCCAGCAGCGGCCGGGACAGGGACTATGGCTACACCTTC
few | TRBJ1-6 | TRBV12-3/TRBV12-4 | . | CASREQGSSYNSPLHF | TGTGCCAGCAGAGAACAGGGAAGCTCCTATAATTCACCCCTCCACTTT
. | TRBJ1-1 | TRBV5-1 | TRBD1 | CASRHTGAPNTEAFF | TGCGCCAGCAGACATACAGGGGCCCCGAACACTGAAGCTTTCTTT
. | TRBJ1-2 | TRBV29-1 | . | CSVEGWGDGYTF | TGCAGCGTTGAGGGGTGGGGTGATGGCTACACCTTC
. | TRBJ1-1 | TRBV15 | TRBD1 | CATSRDRGIDTEAFF | TGTGCCACCAGCAGGGACAGGGGAATAGACACTGAAGCTTTCTTT
few | TRBJ1-2 | TRBV12-3/TRBV12-4 | . | CASSELQGWYGYTF | TGTGCCAGCAGTGAACTACAGGGATGGTATGGCTACACCTTC
. | TRBJ1-2 | TRBV29-1 | TRBD1 | CSVVTGQGFYGYTF | TGCAGCGTGGTAACGGGACAGGGATTCTATGGCTACACCTTC
few | TRBJ2-5 | TRBV4-1 | . | CASSRTGLALYQETQYF | TGCGCCAGCAGCCGAACTGGGCTAGCGCTTTACCAAGAGACCCAGTACTTC
. | TRBJ2-7 | TRBV6-6 | . | CASRVGTYEQYF | TGTGCCAGCAGGGTCGGGACCTACGAGCAGTACTTC
few | TRBJ2-1 | TRBV20-1 | TRBD2 | CSARGVAGQGGEQFF | TGCAGTGCTAGAGGCGTAGCGGGACAAGGGGGTGAGCAGTTCTTC
. | TRBJ1-1 | TRBV6-2/TRBV6-3 | . | CASSYLLFRAFF | TGTGCCAGCAGTTACCTCCTTTTTCGGGCTTTCTTT
few | TRBJ2-1 | TRBV7-7 | . | CASSLDGDGDEQFF | TGTGCTAGCAGCTTAGACGGGGACGGCGATGAGCAGTTCTTC
. | TRBJ2-7 | TRBV14 | . | CASGNTSYEQYF | TGTGCCAGCGGGAACACGTCCTACGAGCAGTACTTC
. | TRBJ2-6 | TRBV7-8 | . | CASSPGTPTISGANVLTF | TGTGCCAGCAGCCCTGGGACACCAACTATCTCTGGGGCCAACGTCCTGACTTTC
. | TRBJ1-5 | TRBV6-5 | TRBD1 | CASSGTVNQPQHF | TGTGCCAGCAGCGGGACAGTTAATCAGCCCCAGCATTTT
. | TRBJ1-1 | TRBV7-9 | . | CASSLPRGTPEAFF | TGTGCCAGCAGCTTACCAAGAGGGACCCCTGAAGCTTTCTTT
. | TRBJ1-2 | TRBV25-1 | . | CASSTPGTNYGYTF | TGTGCCAGCAGTACCCCCGGGACCAACTATGGCTACACCTTC
. | TRBJ2-7 | TRBV20-1 | TRBD2 | CSAGPSGTYEQYF | TGCAGTGCTGGTCCTAGCGGCACCTACGAGCAGTACTTC
. | TRBJ2-7 | TRBV29-1 | . | CSVELSGHLYEQYF | TGCAGCGTTGAACTCTCGGGGCACCTCTACGAGCAGTACTTC
few | TRBJ1-5 | TRBV5-1 | . | CASSRDGANQPQHF | TGCGCCAGCAGCCGGGACGGGGCCAATCAGCCCCAGCATTTT
. | TRBJ2-5 | TRBV12-3/TRBV12-4 | . | CASSWGTDWETQYF | TGTGCCAGCAGTTGGGGGACGGACTGGGAGACCCAGTACTTC